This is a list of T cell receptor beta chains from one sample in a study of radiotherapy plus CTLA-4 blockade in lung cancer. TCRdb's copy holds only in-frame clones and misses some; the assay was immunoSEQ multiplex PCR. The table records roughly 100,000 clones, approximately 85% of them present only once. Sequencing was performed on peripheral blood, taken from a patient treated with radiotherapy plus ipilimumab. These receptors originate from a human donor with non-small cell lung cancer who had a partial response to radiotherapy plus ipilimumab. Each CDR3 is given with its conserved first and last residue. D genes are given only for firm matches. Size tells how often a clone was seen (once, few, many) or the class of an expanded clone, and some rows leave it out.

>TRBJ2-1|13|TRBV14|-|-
TGTGCCAGCAGCCAAGTTATTGGGGGGTTGCAGTTCTTC
CASSQVIGGLQFF
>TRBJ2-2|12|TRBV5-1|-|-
TGCGCCAGCAGCTTGCAGGTCGGGGAGCTGTTTTTT
CASSLQVGELFF
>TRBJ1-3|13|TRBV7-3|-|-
TGTGCCAGCAGTCCAGGCGCAGGAAACACCATATATTTT
CASSPGAGNTIYF
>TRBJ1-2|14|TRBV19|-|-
TGTGCCAGTAGTATCGATCGGGGAGACTATGGCTACACCTTC
CASSIDRGDYGYTF
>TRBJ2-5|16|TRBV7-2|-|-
TGTGCCAGCAGCTTACGGGTCTCCGGGAGTGGGGAGACCCAGTACTTC
CASSLRVSGSGETQYF
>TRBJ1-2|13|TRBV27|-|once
TGTGCCAGCAGTCTAACCACGACAGGAGGCTACACCTTC
CASSLTTTGGYTF
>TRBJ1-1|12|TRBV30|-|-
TGTGCCTCAACAGAGATGAACACTGAAGCTTTCTTT
CASTEMNTEAFF
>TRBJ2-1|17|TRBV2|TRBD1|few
TGTGCCAGCAGTGAAGGTACCGGGACAGGGAACTACAATGAGCAGTTCTTC
CASSEGTGTGNYNEQFF
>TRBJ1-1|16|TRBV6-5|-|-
TGTGCCAGCAGTTACTCGATAAACAGGATGAACACTGAAGCTTTCTTT
CASSYSINRMNTEAFF
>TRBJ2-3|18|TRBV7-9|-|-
TGTGCCAGCAGCCCAGGCGGGGGCGGAGGCCTTAGCACAGATACGCAGTATTTT
CASSPGGGGGLSTDTQYF
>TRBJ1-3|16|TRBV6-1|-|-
TGTGCCAGCAGTGTTCGGGGGGGCAGTTCTGGAAACACCATATATTTT
CASSVRGGSSGNTIYF
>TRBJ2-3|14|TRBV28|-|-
TGTGCCAGCAGTACCCGACTAGACACAGATACGCAGTATTTT
CASSTRLDTDTQYF
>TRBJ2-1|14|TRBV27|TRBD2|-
TGTGCCAGCTGTAGCGGGAGCTCCTACAATGAGCAGTTCTTC
CASCSGSSYNEQFF
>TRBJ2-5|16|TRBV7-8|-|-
TGTGCCAGCAGCTTAGCGCTAGTAGCGAGCCAAGAGACCCAGTACTTC
CASSLALVASQETQYF
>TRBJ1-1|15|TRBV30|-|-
TGTGCCTGGTTAACGGACACGGTCGGGTCCGCTGAAGCTTTCTTT
CAWLTDTVGSAEAFF
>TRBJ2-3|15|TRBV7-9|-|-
TGTGCCAGCAGCTTATCGAGGGCCGGGGTAGATACGCAGTATTTT
CASSLSRAGVDTQYF
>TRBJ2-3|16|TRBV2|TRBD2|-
TGTGCCAGCAGTGAAGGGAGCGGGAGGAACACAGATACGCAGTATTTT
CASSEGSGRNTDTQYF
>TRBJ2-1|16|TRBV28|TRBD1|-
TGTGCCAGCAGTTTAGGACAGGGGGAAATTTACAATGAGCAGTTCTTC
CASSLGQGEIYNEQFF
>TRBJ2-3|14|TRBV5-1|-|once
TGCGCCAGCAGCTTGGGCGGCAGCACAGATACGCAGTATTTT
CASSLGGSTDTQYF
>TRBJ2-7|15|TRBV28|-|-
TGTGCCAGCAGTTTACTTGGGGGGAGCTCCTACGAGCAGTACTTC
CASSLLGGSSYEQYF
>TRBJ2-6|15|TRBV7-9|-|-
TGTGCCAGCAGCTTAATCGGCTCTGGGGCCAACGTCCTGACTTTC
CASSLIGSGANVLTF
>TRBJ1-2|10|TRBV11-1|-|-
TGTGCCAGCAGGAGCTTCGGCTACACCTTC
CASRSFGYTF
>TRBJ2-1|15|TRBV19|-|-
TGTGCCAGTAGTATCCGGGGGATCTTCTACAATGAGCAGTTCTTC
CASSIRGIFYNEQFF
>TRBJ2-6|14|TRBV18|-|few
TGTGCCAGCTCACCTCGCGCTGGGGCCAACGTCCTGACTTTC
CASSPRAGANVLTF
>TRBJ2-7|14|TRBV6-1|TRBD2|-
TGTGCCAGCGAGGGACTAGCGGGAGACAACGAGCAGTACTTC
CASEGLAGDNEQYF
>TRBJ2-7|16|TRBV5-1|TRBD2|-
TGCGCCAGCAGCCCCCCGGCTAGCGGGACTACCTACGAGCAGTACTTC
CASSPPASGTTYEQYF
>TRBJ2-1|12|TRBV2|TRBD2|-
TGTGGGGGCGGGAGGAGGGACAATGAGCAGTTCTTC
CGGGRRDNEQFF
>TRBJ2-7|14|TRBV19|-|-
TGTGCCAGTAAAGAGTCGGTGTCCCTGTACGAGCAGTACTTC
CASKESVSLYEQYF
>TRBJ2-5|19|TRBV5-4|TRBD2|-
TGTGCCAGCAGCTTCGGGACTAGCGGGACTAGCCGGAGGCGGGAGACCCAGTACTTC
CASSFGTSGTSRRRETQYF
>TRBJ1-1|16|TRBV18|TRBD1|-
TGTGCCAGCTCACTTGGGACAGGCCGCTTGCACACTGAAGCTTTCTTT
CASSLGTGRLHTEAFF
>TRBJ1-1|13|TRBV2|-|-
TGTGCCAGCGCCTGGGGAGAGAACACTGAAGCTTTCTTT
CASAWGENTEAFF